This is a list of T cell receptor beta chains from one sample in a study of CD8 T cells in ankylosing spondylitis. From the 5' RACE reads, TCRdb called clonotypes with MiXCR, one entry per CDR3 protein. The sample contains 85,000 to 100,000 distinct CDR3 sequences, about 9.1% of which appear only once. Input material: blood, either unsorted or a sorted T cell fraction (not recorded which). All receptors derive from a male donor with ankylosing spondylitis or in good health (not recorded which). The CDR3 runs from the conserved cysteine through the conserved F or W. The D gene is left open where the match is weak. Expanded clones get a size class; other rows say once, few or many, or leave the size out.

V	D	J	size	CDR3	DNA
TRBV4-2	.	TRBJ1-5	.	CASSQTQGDRQPQHF	TGTGCCAGCAGCCAGACCCAAGGGGACCGTCAGCCCCAGCATTTT
TRBV15	TRBD2	TRBJ2-1	many	CATSRRGGRAHYNEQFF	TGTGCCACCAGCAGACGGGGGGGCCGAGCCCACTACAATGAGCAGTTCTTC
TRBV6-5	TRBD1	TRBJ2-7	many	CASSRQGRKSYEQYF	TGTGCCAGCAGTCGACAGGGACGCAAATCCTACGAGCAGTACTTC
TRBV19	TRBD1	TRBJ2-5	many	CASSIPGQGSETQYF	TGTGCCAGTAGCATACCGGGACAGGGATCCGAGACCCAGTACTTC
TRBV5-1	TRBD2	TRBJ2-1	many	CASSLLAGGIGNEQFF	TGCGCCAGCAGCTTGTTGGCGGGGGGGATTGGAAATGAGCAGTTCTTC
TRBV20-1	.	TRBJ2-7	.	CSALGGRTTFSYEQYF	TGCAGTGCCCTAGGAGGAAGGACCACTTTCTCCTACGAGCAGTACTTC
TRBV20-1	TRBD2	TRBJ2-5	many	CSARTLAGQETQYF	TGCAGTGCTAGAACGCTAGCGGGGCAGGAGACCCAGTACTTC
TRBV5-5	.	TRBJ1-1	many	CASSLGVGDTEAFF	TGTGCCAGCAGCTTGGGGGTGGGAGACACTGAAGCTTTCTTT
TRBV25-1	.	TRBJ2-4	many	CASSTPRIAKNIQYF	TGTGCCAGCAGCACCCCCCGTATAGCCAAAAACATTCAGTACTTC
TRBV5-1	.	TRBJ2-3	many	CASSPPLDRSTDTQYF	TGCGCCAGCAGCCCGCCTTTAGACAGAAGCACAGATACGCAGTATTTT
TRBV7-2	.	TRBJ1-6	many	CASSLAYNSPLHF	TGTGCCAGCAGCTTAGCTTATAATTCACCCCTCCACTTT
TRBV29-1	.	TRBJ1-1	many	CSVGTGNTEAFF	TGCAGCGTGGGGACGGGGAACACTGAAGCTTTCTTT
TRBV5-1	.	TRBJ2-3	many	CASSLEGTTSTDTQYF	TGCGCCAGCAGCTTGGAAGGGACGACTAGCACAGATACGCAGTATTTT
TRBV12-3/TRBV12-4	TRBD1	TRBJ2-7	.	CASSFFRGQGTYEQYF	TGTGCCAGCAGTTTTTTTCGGGGACAGGGGACCTACGAGCAGTACTTC
TRBV15	TRBD2	TRBJ2-2	many	CATSGGEATGELFF	TGTGCCACCAGCGGGGGGGAGGCCACCGGGGAGCTGTTTTTT
TRBV6-1	.	TRBJ2-1	many	CASSQERGDEQFF	TGTGCCAGCAGCCAGGAGAGGGGCGATGAGCAGTTCTTC
TRBV12-3/TRBV12-4	TRBD2	TRBJ2-3	many	CASSLAKRGPSTDTQYF	TGTGCCAGCAGTTTAGCGAAGCGGGGCCCTAGCACAGATACGCAGTATTTT
TRBV10-3	.	TRBJ1-2	many	CAIGGNYGYTF	TGTGCCATCGGGGGGAACTATGGCTACACCTTC
TRBV28	.	TRBJ1-2	many	CASSLGGVRYGYTF	TGTGCCAGCAGTTTAGGGGGGGTCCGCTATGGCTACACCTTC
TRBV12-3/TRBV12-4	.	TRBJ1-2	.	CASSFYAGSGYTF	TGTGCCAGCAGTTTCTATGCAGGGAGCGGCTACACCTTC
TRBV3-1	.	TRBJ2-1	many	CASSQVRGERGHLYNEQFF	TGTGCCAGCAGCCAAGTTAGGGGGGAACGGGGCCACCTCTACAATGAGCAGTTCTTC
TRBV4-1	.	TRBJ2-5	few	CASSVAPVPAMETQYF	TGCGCCAGCAGCGTCGCTCCTGTCCCGGCGATGGAGACCCAGTACTTC
TRBV19	.	TRBJ1-1	many	CASSMVVGQLEAFF	TGTGCCAGTAGTATGGTTGTCGGACAGCTAGAAGCTTTCTTT
TRBV3-1	.	TRBJ1-1	many	CASSQASYTEAFF	TGTGCCAGCAGCCAAGCCAGCTACACTGAAGCTTTCTTT
TRBV28	.	TRBJ1-4	many	CASTAQARNEKLFF	TGTGCCAGCACCGCGCAGGCGCGAAATGAAAAACTGTTTTTT
TRBV12-3/TRBV12-4	TRBD2	TRBJ2-1	many	CASNPGGVYNEQFF	TGTGCCAGCAACCCGGGGGGGGTCTACAATGAGCAGTTCTTC
TRBV7-3	.	TRBJ1-5	few	CASSLTMGGGQPQHF	TGTGCCAGCAGCTTAACGATGGGAGGCGGTCAGCCCCAGCATTTT
TRBV18	.	TRBJ2-7	.	CASSPPSGPFSYEQYF	TGTGCCAGCTCACCCCCATCGGGTCCTTTCTCCTACGAGCAGTACTTC
TRBV5-1	.	TRBJ2-5	many	CASSESTQETQYF	TGCGCCAGCAGTGAATCCACGCAAGAGACCCAGTACTTC
TRBV10-3	.	TRBJ2-3	many	CAISEGKTVTDTQYF	TGTGCCATCAGTGAGGGGAAGACAGTCACAGATACGCAGTATTTT
TRBV6-5	.	TRBJ1-2	few	CASSLMAGVKVYGYTF	TGTGCCAGCAGTCTAATGGCCGGGGTTAAGGTCTATGGCTACACCTTC